This entry lists 9 T cell receptor beta chains sequenced from one sample in a study of monozygotic twins with inflammatory bowel disease. TCRdb processed the 5' RACE reads again and assigns one entry to each CDR3 protein, with no DNA. The sample features 350,000 to 550,000 distinct CDR3 sequences, with about 2.3% in its top ten. The sample consisted of blood. The source of these receptors is a human donor with ulcerative colitis or Crohn's disease, or a healthy co-twin of an affected twin (not recorded which).

The rearrangement joins TRBV12-2 to TRBJ1-2; there is no DNA to check the TCRdb D call of TRBD1. TRBV12-2 is a pseudogene. This CDR3 is built from 18 residues. This CDR3 reads CASRLSRTGGTSNYGYTF.

The rearrangement joins TRBV20-1 to TRBJ2-1; TCRdb indicates TRBD2, and absent DNA this call remains unverified. The CDR3 is 15 residues long. Per germline, CDR1 DFQATT and CDR2 SNEGSKA (reference sequence). The CDR3 loop is CSADSSSSSYNEQFF.

J is TRBJ1-1 and V is TRBV6-6; the D call of TRBD1 rests on TCRdb alone, since no DNA is present to check it. The CDR3 length is 13 residues. Germline CDR1 and CDR2: MNHNY and SVGAGI (reference sequence). The CDR3 reads CASTETPPSKAFF.

V usage is TRBV20-1 and J usage is TRBJ2-1; the D call of TRBD2 rests on TCRdb alone, since no DNA is present to check it. The CDR3 has 14 residues. CDR1 and CDR2 from the germline V gene are DFQATT and SNEGSKA (reference sequence). The CDR3 sequence is CSASSSGSYNEQFF.

The V and J genes are TRBV20-1 and TRBJ2-5; absent DNA, TCRdb's TRBD2 call cannot be checked. CDR3 length equals 14 residues. The germline gives CDR1 DFQATT, CDR2 SNEGSKA (reference sequence). CDR3 in amino acids: CLPGSGRLKETQYF.

The rearrangement joins TRBV7-6 to TRBJ1-2; TCRdb outputs TRBD1, but without DNA this stays unchecked. This CDR3 is built from 15 residues. The germline CDR1 and CDR2 sequences are SGHVS and FNYEAQ. The CDR3 sequence is CASSFDSGGGYGYTF.

The chain couples TRBV20-1 to TRBJ2-7. The CDR3 is 15 amino acids. The germline CDR1 and CDR2 sequences are DFQATT and SNEGSKA (reference sequence). The chain's CDR3 is CSALQVSTGTYEQYF.

The V and J genes are TRBV7-7 and TRBJ2-5; TCRdb lists TRBD1, though no DNA is available to test this call. The CDR3 length is 16 residues. Germline lookup yields CDR1 SSHAT and CDR2 FNYEAQ (reference sequence). This CDR3 reads CASSWGHSGLGETQYF.

V is TRBV7-2 and J is TRBJ1-5; TCRdb's assignment of TRBD1 cannot be checked, as there is no DNA. Germline CDR1 SGHTA, CDR2 FQGNSA. The CDR3 spans 14 residues. CDR3 sequence: CASSLGPTYQPQHF. The complete variable domain, with remaining parts taken from reference TRBV7-2 and TRBJ1-5, reads GAGVSQSPSNKVTEKGKDVELRCDPISGHTALYWYRQSLGQGLEFLIYFQGNSAPDKSGLPSDRFSAERTGGSVSTLTIQRTQQEDSAVYLCASSLGPTYQPQHFGDGTRLSIL.